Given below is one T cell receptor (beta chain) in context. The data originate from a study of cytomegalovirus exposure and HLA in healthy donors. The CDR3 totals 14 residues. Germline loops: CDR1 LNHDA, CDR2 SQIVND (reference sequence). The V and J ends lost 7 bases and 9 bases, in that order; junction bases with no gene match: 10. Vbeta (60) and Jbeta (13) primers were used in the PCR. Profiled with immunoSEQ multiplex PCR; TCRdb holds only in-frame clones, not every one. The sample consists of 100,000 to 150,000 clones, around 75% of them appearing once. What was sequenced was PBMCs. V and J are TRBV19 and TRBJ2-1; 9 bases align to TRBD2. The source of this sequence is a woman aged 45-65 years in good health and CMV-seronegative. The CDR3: CASIPAGGYGEQFF. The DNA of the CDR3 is TGTGCCAGTATACCCGCGGGAGGGTATGGTGAGCAGTTCTTC.